The rows below give T cell receptor beta chains drawn from one sample of a study of technical replicates of blood from several donors. The protocol was immunoSEQ multiplex PCR, while the TCRdb copy is restricted to in-frame clones and leaves out a portion. The sample includes just over 75,000 clones, around 92% of them seen just once. Sequenced input: T cells isolated from PBMCs. The receptors shown here come from a human donor in good health. The CDR3 runs from the conserved cysteine through the conserved F or W. A D gene is named only where the DNA matches it firmly. The size entry is marked missing in some rows and otherwise reads once, few, many or a size class.

D gene	J gene	clone size	V gene	CDR3 protein	CDR3 DNA
NA	TRBJ1-1	NA	TRBV15	CATSPSGGRTEAFF	TGTGCCACCAGCCCCTCGGGAGGTCGGACTGAAGCTTTCTTT
NA	TRBJ1-5	NA	TRBV6-4	CATPKTAGTYSNQPQHF	TGTGCCACTCCAAAAACCGCAGGGACATATAGCAATCAGCCCCAGCATTTT
NA	TRBJ2-3	NA	TRBV6-6	CASSYRGSTDTQYF	TGTGCCAGCAGTTACAGGGGTAGCACAGATACGCAGTATTTT
NA	TRBJ2-7	NA	TRBV15	CATSRGFSGLKEQYF	TGTGCCACCAGCAGAGGTTTTAGCGGTTTGAAAGAGCAGTACTTC
NA	TRBJ2-5	once	TRBV25-1	CASSDFAAGGQETQYF	TGTGCCAGCAGTGACTTCGCGGCAGGAGGACAAGAGACCCAGTACTTC
NA	TRBJ1-2	NA	TRBV30	CAWSVLQAVGYTF	TGTGCCTGGAGTGTATTACAGGCGGTGGGCTACACCTTC
TRBD2	TRBJ2-1	NA	TRBV9	CASSVGVAGGIDEQFF	TGTGCCAGCAGCGTAGGGGTAGCGGGAGGCATCGATGAGCAGTTCTTC
NA	TRBJ1-2	NA	TRBV5-4	CASSLDRYGYTF	TGTGCCAGCAGCTTGGATCGCTATGGCTACACCTTC
TRBD2	TRBJ2-5	NA	TRBV9	CASSVASGSVETQYF	TGTGCCAGCAGCGTAGCTAGCGGGAGCGTAGAGACCCAGTACTTC
NA	TRBJ2-7	NA	TRBV10-2	CASSESGPYEQYF	TGCGCCAGCAGTGAGTCGGGGCCCTACGAGCAGTACTTC
TRBD2	TRBJ2-7	once	TRBV7-9	CASSGQAGEYEQYF	TGTGCCAGCAGCGGCCAAGCGGGAGAATACGAGCAGTACTTC